This note documents a single T cell receptor (beta chain) sequence. Its antigen remains unknown. The germline V gene encodes CDR1 SGHNT and CDR2 YYREEE (reference sequence). Trimming left V 4 bases short and J 5 bases short, with 18 bases between. The CDR3 loop spans 15 amino acids. These data originate in a study of T cell responses to AZD1222 COVID-19 vaccine. Here immunoSEQ multiplex PCR was the method, and the copy in TCRdb shows in-frame clones only, minus some. The profile covers over 150,000 clones, with almost 95% appearing a single time and about 10% taken by the ten largest. Whole-study findings and limits: Clonal diversity may have been underestimated in mostly white British donors. Only after the peak T cell response were repertoires sampled.

The origin of this receptor is an adult in good health. The chain couples TRBV5-4 to TRBJ2-5; possibly TRBD2 for D (7 bases). This sample comprised peripheral blood, obtained on day 0 of AZD1222 vaccination. The CDR3 DNA reads TGTGCCAGCAGCGGGGGGGGCCCGGAGGGGGAGACCCAGTACTTC. Translating it yields CASSGGGPEGETQYF.